A single TCR beta chain is shown here with its context. These data come from a study of blood T cell repertoires in COVID-19. CDR1 and CDR2 from the germline V gene are LNHDA and SQIVND (reference sequence). The CDR3 is 15 amino acids. Trimming took 7 bases from V and 1 from J; bases not matched to a gene: 4. Repertoires were generated with immunoSEQ multiplex PCR, while TCRdb's copy carries only in-frame clones and drops some. The sample holds under 150,000 clones, roughly 86% seen once. The sample taken for sequencing was peripheral blood. The sequence was obtained from a human donor in a cohort sampled during active COVID-19. The chain uses TRBV19 and TRBJ1-5; 10 bases agree with TRBD1. The CDR3 coding sequence is TGTGCCAGTACCCGACAGGGGGCGAGCAATCAGCCCCAGCATTTT. Its protein product is CASTRQGASNQPQHF.